This is a list of T cell receptor beta chains from one sample in a study of shared clonotypes between healthy human individuals. Profiling relied on immunoSEQ multiplex PCR, and the TCRdb table lists in-frame clones only, not all of them. This sample carries around 2.1 million clones, roughly 91% of them seen once, and the ten largest clones take around 1.7%. Sequencing used naive CD8+ T cells from PBMCs. The receptor source for this set is a young man in good health. Some clones in this sample may be carry-over from other donors' samples. Each CDR3 is given with its conserved first and last residue. The D gene is left open where the match is weak. Expanded clones get a size class; other rows say once, few or many, or leave the size out.

j_call,d_call,clone_size,v_call,cdr3_nt,cdr3_aa
TRBJ1-2,-,-,TRBV28,TGTGCCAGCAGTTTATCATCAGGGGCTCCATATCTCTATGGCTACACCTTC,CASSLSSGAPYLYGYTF
TRBJ2-2,TRBD2,-,TRBV29-1,TGCAGCGTAACTAGCGGGAGGGCATCGGACACCGGGGAGCTGTTTTTT,CSVTSGRASDTGELFF
TRBJ2-5,TRBD2,-,TRBV28,TGTGCCAGCAGTTTCCCTGGCCTAGCGGGCCAAGAGACCCAGTACTTC,CASSFPGLAGQETQYF
TRBJ2-5,-,-,TRBV6-5,TGTGCCAGCAGTTACTATGACAGTAAAGAGACCCAGTACTTC,CASSYYDSKETQYF
TRBJ2-1,TRBD2,-,TRBV12-5,TGTGCTAGTGGTTCCTCTAGCGGGAGGGGAAGCTCCTACAATGAGCAGTTCTTC,CASGSSSGRGSSYNEQFF
TRBJ1-1,TRBD1,-,TRBV15,TGTGCCACCAGCAAGGGACAGGGATTTCGGACTGAAGCTTTCTTT,CATSKGQGFRTEAFF
TRBJ2-3,-,-,TRBV7-9,TGTGCCAGCAGCTTAGCAACGGTCACAGATACGCAGTATTTT,CASSLATVTDTQYF
TRBJ2-7,TRBD2,-,TRBV2,TGTGCCAGCGCCGCAAGGGCGGGAGGGGGTTACGAGCAGTACTTC,CASAARAGGGYEQYF
TRBJ2-1,TRBD2,-,TRBV10-1,TGCGCCAGCAGTCCCACTAGCGGGAACCATGAGCAGTTCTTC,CASSPTSGNHEQFF
TRBJ2-7,-,once,TRBV7-8,TGTGCCAGCAGCCCTGGGGGGAGACTCTACGAGCAGTACTTC,CASSPGGRLYEQYF
TRBJ1-2,-,-,TRBV10-2,TGCGCCAGCAGTGTTCGCCCCGTCGATTCCAGCTATGGCTACACCTTC,CASSVRPVDSSYGYTF
TRBJ2-7,-,-,TRBV7-2,TGTGCCAGCAGCTTTGGGTGGGACCCCTCCTACGAGCAGTACTTC,CASSFGWDPSYEQYF
TRBJ2-7,TRBD1,-,TRBV7-8,TGTGCCAGCAGCTCCTTCCCACAGGGGGCTGAGGGGAACGAGCAGTACTTC,CASSSFPQGAEGNEQYF
TRBJ2-1,-,-,TRBV19,TGTGCCAGTAGTGGCGGGACATACTACAATGAGCAGTTCTTC,CASSGGTYYNEQFF
TRBJ1-1,-,many,TRBV27,TGTGCCAGCAGTTTAAGTCGCGGGGCGAACACTGAAGCTTTCTTT,CASSLSRGANTEAFF
TRBJ1-2,-,-,TRBV11-2,TGTGCCAGCAGCTTAGGGACCTTCTATGGCTACACCTTC,CASSLGTFYGYTF
TRBJ1-1,-,-,TRBV28,TGTGCCAGCTGGGGCGATCAGGGGGCTTTCTTT,CASWGDQGAFF
TRBJ2-2,TRBD1,-,TRBV4-1,TGCGCCAGCAGCCAAGTAACCCGGACAGGGTTCGGGGAGCTGTTTTTT,CASSQVTRTGFGELFF
TRBJ1-3,-,-,TRBV7-8,TGTGCCAGCAGCTTTCGCAAAACTGGAAACACCATATATTTT,CASSFRKTGNTIYF
TRBJ2-1,TRBD2,-,TRBV7-8,TGTGCCAGCAGCTTAGAAGCGGGAGTTGGCTATGAGCAGTTCTTC,CASSLEAGVGYEQFF
TRBJ2-5,TRBD2,-,TRBV5-1,TGCGCCAGCAGCACCGGACTAGCGGGTTTAGAGACCCAGTACTTC,CASSTGLAGLETQYF
TRBJ2-2,-,-,TRBV7-2,TGTGCCAGCAGCTTATTCGCGGGACGGGACACCGGGGAGCTGTTTTTT,CASSLFAGRDTGELFF
TRBJ2-5,TRBD1,-,TRBV6-5,TGTGCCAGCAGTCTACAGACAGGGCAAGAGACCCAGTACTTC,CASSLQTGQETQYF
TRBJ1-5,-,-,TRBV19,TGTGCCAGTAGTTCGCGCCCTCGCGAGTCCCAGCATTTT,CASSSRPRESQHF
TRBJ2-1,TRBD2,-,TRBV4-1,TGCGCCAGCAGCCAAGTTACGATGACTAGCGGGAGTGTTGAGCAGTTCTTC,CASSQVTMTSGSVEQFF
TRBJ2-3,TRBD2,-,TRBV7-9,TGTGCCAGCAGCTTAGCGGGACTAGCGGGAGTGAGGGCCACAGATACGCAGTATTTT,CASSLAGLAGVRATDTQYF
TRBJ2-2,TRBD2,-,TRBV29-1,TGCAGCGTCGCGAGCGGGGGGCACGGCGGGGAGCTGTTTTTT,CSVASGGHGGELFF
TRBJ2-2,TRBD2,-,TRBV27,TGTGCCAGCCGGCCGGGGGGAAGGGCCGGGGAGCTGTTTTTT,CASRPGGRAGELFF
TRBJ2-1,-,-,TRBV28,TGTGCCAGCAGTTCTATCGTCTCCTACAATGAGCAGTTCTTC,CASSSIVSYNEQFF
TRBJ1-1,-,-,TRBV9,TGTGCCAGCAGCGTAGAGGGGAGGGAGGTTGAAGCTTTCTTT,CASSVEGREVEAFF
TRBJ1-5,-,-,TRBV28,TGTGCCAGCAGCACAGGCCAATATAGCAATCAGCCCCAGCATTTT,CASSTGQYSNQPQHF
TRBJ2-6,-,-,TRBV7-6,TGTGCCAGCAGCTTAGGCTCTGGGGCCAACGTCCTGACTTTC,CASSLGSGANVLTF
TRBJ1-2,-,-,TRBV29-1,TGCAGCGTTGAAGATTCCGGCGTGATCCCTTACTATGGCTACACCTTC,CSVEDSGVIPYYGYTF
TRBJ2-1,TRBD2,-,TRBV7-9,TGTGCCAGCAGCCCCTATCAGACTAGCGGGAGTAATAATGAGCGGTTCTTC,CASSPYQTSGSNNERFF
TRBJ2-7,TRBD1,-,TRBV15,TGTGCCACCAGCAGAGAAGGTGGGGACAGGACCTACGAGCAGTACTTC,CATSREGGDRTYEQYF